This T cell receptor (beta chain) was found in a study of T cell repertoires in cytomegalovirus infection. Turning to the study itself: TCR beta signatures that were public indicated CMV infection and matching HLA type. Whole-study findings and limits: HLA-C-restricted CMV-specific TCR beta clonotypes were dominant in the ex vivo response. Adding up the frequency of public TCR beta families identified people who carried CMV plus the relevant HLA.

Each CDR3 protein is one row after TCRdb ran MiXCR on the reads. In the table there are just over 300,000 distinct CDR3 sequences, roughly a sixth of which are singletons. In the case of this clonotype: Its matching antigen is unknown.

Germline V lookup: CDR1 DFQATT, CDR2 SNEGSKA (reference sequence). The CDR3 is made up of 16 amino acids. V gave up 6 bases and J gave up 5 bases; unmatched junction bases: 18. The gene calls are TRBV20-1 and TRBJ2-7; TRBD1 matches 8 bases. The sequencing sample was made of PBMCs. This sequence originates from a human donor in good health (CMV status not recorded). Some clones in this sample may be carry-over from other donors' samples. The CDR3 DNA is TGCAGTGCCTCAGACTCCCCAGGGGGCGGGGTCCACGAGCAGTACTTC. Translation gives CSASDSPGGGVHEQYF.